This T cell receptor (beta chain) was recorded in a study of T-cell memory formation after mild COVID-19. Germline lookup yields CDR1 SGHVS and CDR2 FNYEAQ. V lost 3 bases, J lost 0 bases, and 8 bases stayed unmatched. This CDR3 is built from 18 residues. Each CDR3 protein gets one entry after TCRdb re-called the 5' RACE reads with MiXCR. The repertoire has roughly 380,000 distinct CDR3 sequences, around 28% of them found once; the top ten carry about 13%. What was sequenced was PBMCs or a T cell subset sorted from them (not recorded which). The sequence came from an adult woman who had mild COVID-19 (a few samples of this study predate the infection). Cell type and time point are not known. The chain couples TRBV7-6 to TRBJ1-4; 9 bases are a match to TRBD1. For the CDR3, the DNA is TGTGCCAGCAGCTTTCTTACAGGGGGCTATGCAACTAATGAAAAACTGTTTTTT. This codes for CASSFLTGGYATNEKLFF.